Listed below are T cell receptor beta chains from one sample, sequenced in a study of low-dose radiotherapy and immunotherapy resistance in tumors. TCRdb reprocessed the reads with MiXCR, giving one entry per CDR3 protein. Counted here are around 100,000 distinct CDR3 sequences, roughly 20% occurring once; the ten biggest clones make up roughly 4%. The sample here was PBMCs, taken after low-dose radiotherapy plus immunotherapy. Every receptor here comes from a male donor with prostate cancer. CDR3s include the opening cysteine and the closing phenylalanine or tryptophan.

v_gene: TRBV9; j_gene: TRBJ2-2; CDR3aa: CASSVGQRGELFF
v_gene: TRBV13; j_gene: TRBJ2-1; CDR3aa: CASSLSGGPYNEQFF
v_gene: TRBV4-2; j_gene: TRBJ2-5; CDR3aa: CASSQDRGLAGGGETQYF
v_gene: TRBV6-1; j_gene: TRBJ1-2; CDR3aa: CASSEVGGGRDGYTF
v_gene: TRBV14; j_gene: TRBJ1-6; CDR3aa: CASSALGGYNSPLHF
v_gene: TRBV27; j_gene: TRBJ1-1; CDR3aa: CASSSLPRGNTEAFF
v_gene: TRBV4-3; j_gene: TRBJ2-5; CDR3aa: CASSQSIQETQYF
v_gene: TRBV13; j_gene: TRBJ2-3; CDR3aa: CASNGGPTSTDTQYF
v_gene: TRBV9; j_gene: TRBJ2-3; CDR3aa: CASSPQGYGTDTQYF
v_gene: TRBV20-1; j_gene: TRBJ2-3; CDR3aa: CSARVGGGRGDTQYF
v_gene: TRBV30; j_gene: TRBJ1-3; CDR3aa: CAWEEGGSRNTIYF
v_gene: TRBV3-1; j_gene: TRBJ2-7; CDR3aa: CASRSGLGFGEQYF
v_gene: TRBV29-1; j_gene: TRBJ1-1; CDR3aa: CSVEEIGNTEAFF
v_gene: TRBV20-1; j_gene: TRBJ2-2; CDR3aa: CSARAGTANTGELFF
v_gene: TRBV7-8; j_gene: TRBJ2-1; CDR3aa: CASSLDGAGGFGEQFF
v_gene: TRBV7-4; j_gene: TRBJ1-5; CDR3aa: CASSLVDQYSNQPQHF
v_gene: TRBV5-3; j_gene: -; CDR3aa: CASSLTSGGAGVTQYF
v_gene: TRBV29-1; j_gene: TRBJ2-1; CDR3aa: CSVSGLNEQFF
v_gene: TRBV6-2/TRBV6-3; j_gene: TRBJ2-7; CDR3aa: CASSSGVSYEQYF
v_gene: TRBV7-2; j_gene: TRBJ2-4; CDR3aa: CASSLGRGKSDIQYF
v_gene: TRBV25-1; j_gene: TRBJ1-6; CDR3aa: CASSEEGGLSPLHF
v_gene: TRBV7-3; j_gene: TRBJ2-2; CDR3aa: CASSLSGTSVGELFF
v_gene: TRBV7-9; j_gene: TRBJ2-5; CDR3aa: CASSPTSGGVGETQYF
v_gene: TRBV19; j_gene: TRBJ1-3; CDR3aa: CASSRDRDPSFISGNTIYF
v_gene: TRBV7-2; j_gene: TRBJ1-6; CDR3aa: CASSGGTTRYSPLHF